This T cell receptor beta chain was captured by sequencing in a study of blood T cell repertoires in COVID-19. Overall study: From the United States, Italy and Spain came samples of acute and convalescent COVID-19. Nucleic acid was either cDNA or gDNA, and it came from T cells, B-cell-depleted T cells, or PBMCs.

In the original workflow: The authors estimated nucleated cell counts from reference gene primer amplification. Clones were sequenced by immunoSEQ multiplex PCR, and TCRdb holds only the in-frame ones, with some missing. V, J and clone size are taken as reported in that table, and D and trimming were inferred from the DNA itself. This table holds over 300,000 clones, around 91% found once. CDR3 length equals 14 residues. After removal of 4 bases from V and 6 bases from J, the junction contained 11 bases not matched to a gene. In germline, CDR1 is SQVTM, CDR2 ANQGSEA. Sequencing was done on a sample of peripheral blood. The sequence was collected from a man aged 18 to 29 with active or convalescent COVID-19. The chain combines TRBV29-1 with TRBJ1-1; 7 bases are a match to TRBD1. For the CDR3, the DNA is TGCAGCGTTGCCCTCGTTTGGCAGGGGGCTGAAGCTTTCTTT. Translating gives CSVALVWQGAEAFF.